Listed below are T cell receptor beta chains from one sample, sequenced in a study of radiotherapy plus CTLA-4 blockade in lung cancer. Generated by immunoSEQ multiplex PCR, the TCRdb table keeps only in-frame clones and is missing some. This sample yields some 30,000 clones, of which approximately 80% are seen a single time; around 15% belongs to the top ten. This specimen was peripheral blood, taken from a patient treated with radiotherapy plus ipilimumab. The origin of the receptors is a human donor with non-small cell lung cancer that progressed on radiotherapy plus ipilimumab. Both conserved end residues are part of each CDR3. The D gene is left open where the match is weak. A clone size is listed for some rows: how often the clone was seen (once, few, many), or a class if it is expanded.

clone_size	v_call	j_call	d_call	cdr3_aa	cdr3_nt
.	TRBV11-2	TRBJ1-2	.	CASSPDSYYGYTF	TGTGCCAGCAGCCCGGACAGCTACTATGGCTACACCTTC
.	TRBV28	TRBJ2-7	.	CASSLPSGEQYF	TGTGCCAGCAGTCTGCCCTCGGGAGAGCAGTACTTC
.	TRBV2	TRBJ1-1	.	CASNDPNTEAFF	TGTGCCAGCAATGACCCAAACACTGAAGCTTTCTTT
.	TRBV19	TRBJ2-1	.	CASSISLAHEQFF	TGTGCCAGTAGTATAAGTCTGGCCCATGAGCAGTTCTTC
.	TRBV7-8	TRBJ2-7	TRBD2	CASSSITSGYEQYF	TGTGCCAGCAGCTCAATTACTAGCGGTTACGAGCAGTACTTC
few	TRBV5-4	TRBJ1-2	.	CASSDSAYGYTF	TGTGCCAGCAGCGATAGCGCGTATGGCTACACCTTC
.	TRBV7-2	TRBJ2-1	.	CASSLEGSTYNEQFF	TGTGCCAGCAGCCTTGAAGGTAGCACCTACAATGAGCAGTTCTTC
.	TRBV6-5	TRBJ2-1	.	CASSYGRTGDEQFF	TGTGCCAGCAGTTACGGTCGTACGGGAGATGAGCAGTTCTTC
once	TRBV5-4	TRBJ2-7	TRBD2	CASSSGLAVYEQYF	TGTGCCAGCAGCTCTGGACTAGCGGTTTACGAGCAGTACTTC
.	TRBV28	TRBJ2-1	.	CASSTPGVTYNEQFF	TGTGCCAGCAGTACTCCCGGGGTGACCTACAATGAGCAGTTCTTC
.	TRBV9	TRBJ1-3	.	CASSVAGRMGENTIYF	TGTGCCAGCAGCGTAGCCGGCAGGATGGGAGAAAACACCATATATTTT
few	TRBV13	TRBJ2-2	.	CASSLVGGRANTGELFF	TGTGCCAGCAGCTTAGTTGGAGGACGGGCGAACACCGGGGAGCTGTTTTTT
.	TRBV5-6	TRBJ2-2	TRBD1	CASSLEGQGFTGELFF	TGTGCCAGCAGCTTGGAGGGACAGGGATTCACCGGGGAGCTGTTTTTT
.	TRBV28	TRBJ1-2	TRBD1	CASSPGQGLYGYTF	TGTGCCAGCAGTCCGGGACAGGGACTTTATGGCTACACCTTC
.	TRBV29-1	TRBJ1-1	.	CSVKYMNTEAFF	TGCAGCGTGAAATATATGAACACTGAAGCTTTCTTT
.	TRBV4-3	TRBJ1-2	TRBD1	CASSQDLGQGYGGYTF	TGCGCCAGCAGCCAAGATCTTGGACAGGGGTATGGCGGCTACACCTTC
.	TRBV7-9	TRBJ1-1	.	CASSRGVATEAFF	TGTGCCAGCAGCCGCGGAGTTGCCACTGAAGCTTTCTTT
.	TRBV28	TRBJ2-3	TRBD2	CASSSPLAGEEADTQYF	TGTGCCAGCAGTAGCCCTCTAGCGGGAGAAGAGGCAGATACGCAGTATTTT
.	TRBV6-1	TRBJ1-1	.	CASRTITGPSEAFF	TGTGCCAGCAGGACGATAACAGGGCCCTCTGAAGCTTTCTTT
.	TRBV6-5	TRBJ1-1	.	CACHSNTEAFF	TGTGCCTGCCATTCCAACACTGAAGCTTTCTTT
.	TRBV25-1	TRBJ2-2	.	CASSGPNTGELFF	TGTGCCAGCAGTGGACCCAACACCGGGGAGCTGTTTTTT
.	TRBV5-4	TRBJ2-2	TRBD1	CASSLWDRGPGELFF	TGTGCCAGCAGCTTGTGGGACAGGGGGCCCGGGGAGCTGTTTTTT
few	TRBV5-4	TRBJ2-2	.	CASSLGAGAGDTGELFF	TGTGCCAGCAGCTTGGGGGCGGGGGCAGGTGACACCGGGGAGCTGTTTTTT
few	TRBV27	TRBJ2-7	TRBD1	CASAGSGTGSYEQYF	TGTGCCAGCGCCGGATCCGGGACAGGGTCCTACGAGCAGTACTTC
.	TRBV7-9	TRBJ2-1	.	CASSLAVDRYNEQFF	TGTGCCAGCAGCTTAGCCGTAGACAGGTACAATGAGCAGTTCTTC
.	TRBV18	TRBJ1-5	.	CASSPPSGALSGQPQHF	TGTGCCAGCTCACCACCGTCAGGGGCCCTTTCGGGGCAGCCCCAGCATTTT
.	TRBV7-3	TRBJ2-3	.	CASSLDGLDTQYF	TGTGCCAGCAGCTTAGACGGGCTAGATACGCAGTATTTT
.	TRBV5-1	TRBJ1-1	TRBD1	CASSLETGTALKAFF	TGCGCCAGCAGCTTGGAAACAGGGACAGCCCTGAAGGCTTTCTTT
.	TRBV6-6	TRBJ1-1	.	CASRAGNTEAFF	TGTGCCAGCCGGGCGGGGAACACTGAAGCTTTCTTT
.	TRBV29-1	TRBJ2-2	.	CSGHLGSNTGELFF	TGCAGCGGCCATTTGGGTTCGAACACCGGGGAGCTGTTTTTT
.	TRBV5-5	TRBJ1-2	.	CASSVGGTAPLGYTF	TGTGCCAGCAGCGTGGGAGGGACGGCCCCGTTGGGCTACACCTTC